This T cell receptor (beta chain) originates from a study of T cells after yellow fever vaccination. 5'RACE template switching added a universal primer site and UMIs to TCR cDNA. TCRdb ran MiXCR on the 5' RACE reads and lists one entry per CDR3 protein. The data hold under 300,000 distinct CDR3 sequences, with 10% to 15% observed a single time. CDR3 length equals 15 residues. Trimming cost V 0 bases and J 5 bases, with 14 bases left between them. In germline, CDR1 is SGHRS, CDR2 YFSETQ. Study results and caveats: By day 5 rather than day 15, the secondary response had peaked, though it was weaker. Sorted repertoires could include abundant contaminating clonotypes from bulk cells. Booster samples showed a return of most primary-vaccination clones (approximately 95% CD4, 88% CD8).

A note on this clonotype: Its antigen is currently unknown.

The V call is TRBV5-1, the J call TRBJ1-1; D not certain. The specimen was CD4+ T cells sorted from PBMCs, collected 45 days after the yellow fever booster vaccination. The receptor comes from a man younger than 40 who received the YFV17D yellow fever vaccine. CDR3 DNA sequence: TGCGCCAGCAGCTTGGCCGGTAGCGTTGGAACTGAAGCTTTCTTT. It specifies CASSLAGSVGTEAFF.